The T cell receptor beta chain under discussion was sequenced for a study of T cells in Graves' hyperthyroidism and ophthalmopathy. Study-level points and caveats: Blood also carried most thyroid clonotypes expanded above 0.001.

Germline assignment: CDR1 MNHEY and CDR2 SMNVEV (reference sequence). The CDR3 covers 13 residues. The V end lost 0 bases, the J end lost 10 bases, and 7 bases lay between the germline ends. Researchers barred patients who had uncontrolled infection, other autoimmune disease, pregnancy or lactation. Orbital computed tomography, thyroid ultrasound, serum thyroxine and TRAb, and clinical symptoms together informed the diagnoses. Researchers amplified the TCR beta CDR3 regions from RNA transcripts. A set of HTBI primers served as the primers for a first-round RT-PCR of the TCR CDR3. In TCRdb, the multiplex PCR reads were re-called with MiXCR into one record per CDR3 protein. In the table there are some 98,000 distinct CDR3 sequences, roughly 40% of which are singletons. Note on this clonotype: Its target is unknown.

The sequenced sample was peripheral blood or thyroid tissue (not recorded which). This clonotype was sampled from a woman aged 25 to 39 with Graves' hyperthyroidism. The chain combines TRBV27 with TRBJ1-6; D not resolved. CDR3 coding DNA: TGTGCCAGCAGTTTATCAAACCGCTCACCCCTCCACTTT. It yields the protein CASSLSNRSPLHF.